The sequence of this T cell receptor beta chain was determined in a study of STAT5B mutations in CD4+ large granular lymphocyte leukemia. Method: immunoSEQ multiplex PCR; TCRdb's copy keeps in-frame clones and lacks some. The table shows about 34,000 clones, with roughly 74% occurring only once. Between the trimmed V and J ends, which lost 4 bases and 8 bases, there was a span of 11 bases. The CDR3 totals 11 residues. Germline lookup yields CDR1 SQVTM and CDR2 ANQGSEA. Sequencing was carried out using CD4+ T cells from blood buffy coats. The sequence came from a human donor in good health. J is TRBJ1-2 and V is TRBV29-1; D ambiguous. CDR3 nucleotides: TGCAGCGTTGGACAATTCGAGGGCTACACCTTC. Its protein is CSVGQFEGYTF.